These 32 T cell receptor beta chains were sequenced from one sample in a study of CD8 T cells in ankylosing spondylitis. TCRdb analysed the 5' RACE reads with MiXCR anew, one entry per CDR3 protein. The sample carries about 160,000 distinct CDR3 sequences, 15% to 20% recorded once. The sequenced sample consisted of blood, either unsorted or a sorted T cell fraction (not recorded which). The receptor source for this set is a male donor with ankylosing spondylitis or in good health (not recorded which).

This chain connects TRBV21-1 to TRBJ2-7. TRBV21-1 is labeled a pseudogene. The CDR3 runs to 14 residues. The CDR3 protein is CASGFRQESYEQYF. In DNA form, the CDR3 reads TGTGCCAGCGGCTTCAGGCAGGAATCCTACGAGCAGTACTTC.

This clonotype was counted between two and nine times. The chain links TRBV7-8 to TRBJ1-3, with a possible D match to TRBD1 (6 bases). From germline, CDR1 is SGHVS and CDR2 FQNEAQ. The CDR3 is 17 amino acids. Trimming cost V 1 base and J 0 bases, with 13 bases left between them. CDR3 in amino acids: CASSLDMGHYSGNTIYF. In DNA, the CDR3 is TGTGCCAGCAGCTTAGATATGGGACACTACTCTGGAAACACCATATATTTT.

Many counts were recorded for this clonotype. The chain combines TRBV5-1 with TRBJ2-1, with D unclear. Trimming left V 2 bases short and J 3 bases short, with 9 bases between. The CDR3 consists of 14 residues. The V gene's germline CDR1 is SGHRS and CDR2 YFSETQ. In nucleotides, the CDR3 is TGCGCCAGCAGCTTTAAGGATCTCTACAATGAGCAGTTCTTC. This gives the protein CASSFKDLYNEQFF. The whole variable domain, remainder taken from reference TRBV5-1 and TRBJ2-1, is KAGVTQTPRYLIKTRGQQVTLSCSPISGHRSVSWYQQTPGQGLQFLFEYFSETQRNKGNFPGRFSGRQFSNSRSEMNVSTLELGDSALYLCASSFKDLYNEQFFGPGTRLTVL.

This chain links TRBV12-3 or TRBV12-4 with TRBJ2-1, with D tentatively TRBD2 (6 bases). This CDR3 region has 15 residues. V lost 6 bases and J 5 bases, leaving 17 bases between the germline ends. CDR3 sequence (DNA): TGTGCCAGCAGCCCTGGAGGGAGAGGAAACAATGAGCAGTTCTTC. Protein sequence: CASSPGGRGNNEQFF.

The chain's CDR3 is CASTPLGYGYTF. The CDR3 bases are TGTGCCAGCACCCCCCTCGGCTATGGCTACACCTTC. The chain has TRBV28 and TRBJ1-2; no reliable D call. Germline lookup yields CDR1 MDHEN and CDR2 SYDVKM. The CDR3 is made up of 12 amino acids. Between the trimmed V and J ends, which lost 7 bases and 4 bases, there was a span of 10 bases.

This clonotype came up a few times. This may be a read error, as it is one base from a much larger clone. As DNA, the CDR3 is TGCAGTGCTAGAGATCTTGGTGCGCTGAATGAGCAGTTCTTC. This encodes CSARDLGALNEQFF. V is TRBV20-1 and J is TRBJ2-1; no reliable D call. Germline V gives CDR1 DFQATT, CDR2 SNEGSKA (reference sequence). V was trimmed by 0 bases and J by 7 bases, leaving 13 bases between them. CDR3 length equals 14 residues.

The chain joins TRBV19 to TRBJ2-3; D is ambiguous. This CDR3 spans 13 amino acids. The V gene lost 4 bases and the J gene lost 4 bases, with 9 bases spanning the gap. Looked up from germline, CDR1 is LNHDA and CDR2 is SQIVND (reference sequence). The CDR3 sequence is CASSSDPADTQYF. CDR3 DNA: TGTGCCAGTAGTAGCGACCCAGCAGATACGCAGTATTTT.

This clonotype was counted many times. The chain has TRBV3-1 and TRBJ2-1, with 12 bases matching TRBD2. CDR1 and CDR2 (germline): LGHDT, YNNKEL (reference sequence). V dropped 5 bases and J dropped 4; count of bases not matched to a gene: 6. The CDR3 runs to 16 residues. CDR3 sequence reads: CASSSETSGRYNEQFF. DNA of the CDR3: TGTGCCAGCAGCTCCGAGACTAGCGGGAGATACAATGAGCAGTTCTTC.

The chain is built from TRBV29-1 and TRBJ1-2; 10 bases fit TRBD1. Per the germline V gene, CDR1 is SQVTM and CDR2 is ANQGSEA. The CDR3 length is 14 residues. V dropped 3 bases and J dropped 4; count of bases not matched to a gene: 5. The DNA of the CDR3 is TGCAGCGTTGAGGTTGGGACAGGGGCCTATGGCTACACCTTC. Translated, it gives CSVEVGTGAYGYTF.

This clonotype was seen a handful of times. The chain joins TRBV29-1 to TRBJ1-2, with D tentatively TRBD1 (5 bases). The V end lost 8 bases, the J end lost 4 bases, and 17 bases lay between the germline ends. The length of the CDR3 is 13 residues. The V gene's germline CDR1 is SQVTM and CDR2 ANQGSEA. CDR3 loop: CSSVRDERYGYTF. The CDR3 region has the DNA TGCAGCTCCGTAAGGGACGAGCGCTATGGCTACACCTTC.

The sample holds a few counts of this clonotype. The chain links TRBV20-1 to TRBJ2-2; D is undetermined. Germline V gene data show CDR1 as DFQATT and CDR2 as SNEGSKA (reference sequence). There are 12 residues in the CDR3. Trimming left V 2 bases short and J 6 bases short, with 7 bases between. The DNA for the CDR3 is TGCAGTGCTAGAAAGAATGCCGGGGAGCTGTTTTTT. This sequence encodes CSARKNAGELFF.

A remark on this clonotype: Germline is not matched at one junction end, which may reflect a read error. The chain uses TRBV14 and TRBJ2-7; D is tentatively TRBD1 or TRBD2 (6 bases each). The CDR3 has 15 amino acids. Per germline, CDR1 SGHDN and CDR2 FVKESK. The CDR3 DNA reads TGTGCCAGCGGCCAAGAGGGGGGACACTACTACGAGCAGTACTTC. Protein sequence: CASGQEGGHYYEQYF.

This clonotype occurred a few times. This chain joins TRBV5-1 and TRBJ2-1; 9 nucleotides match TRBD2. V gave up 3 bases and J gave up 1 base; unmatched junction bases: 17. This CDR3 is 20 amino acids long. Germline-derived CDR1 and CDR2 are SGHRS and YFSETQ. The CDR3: CASSSLSGRAAYGSYNEQFF. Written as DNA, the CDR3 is TGCGCCAGCAGCTCGCTTAGCGGGAGAGCTGCGTATGGGTCCTACAATGAGCAGTTCTTC.

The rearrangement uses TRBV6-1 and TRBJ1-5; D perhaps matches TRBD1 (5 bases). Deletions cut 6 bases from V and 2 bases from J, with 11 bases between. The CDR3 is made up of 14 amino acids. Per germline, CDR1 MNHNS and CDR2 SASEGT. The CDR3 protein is CASRGTGGNQPQHF. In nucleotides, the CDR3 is TGTGCCAGCAGGGGCACGGGGGGCAATCAGCCCCAGCATTTT.

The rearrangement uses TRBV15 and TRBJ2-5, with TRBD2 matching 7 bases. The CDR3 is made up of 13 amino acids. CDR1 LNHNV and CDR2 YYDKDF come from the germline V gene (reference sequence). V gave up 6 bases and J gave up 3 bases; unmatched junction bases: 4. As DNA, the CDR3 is TGTGCCACCAGACGGGGGGAAGAAGAGACCCAGTACTTC. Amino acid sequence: CATRRGEEETQYF.

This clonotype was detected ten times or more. CDR3 sequence reads: CASSPDGATYEQYF. CDR3 sequence (DNA): TGTGCCAGCAGCCCTGACGGAGCGACCTACGAGCAGTACTTC. The chain joins TRBV12-3 or TRBV12-4 to TRBJ2-7; D ambiguous. This CDR3 spans 14 amino acids. Trimming took 6 bases from V and 2 from J, leaving 14 bases between them.

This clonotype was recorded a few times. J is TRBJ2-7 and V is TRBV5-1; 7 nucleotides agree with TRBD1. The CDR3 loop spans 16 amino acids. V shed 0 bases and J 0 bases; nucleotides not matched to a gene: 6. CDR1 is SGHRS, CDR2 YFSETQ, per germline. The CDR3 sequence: CASSLALDRASYEQYF. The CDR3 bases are TGCGCCAGCAGCTTGGCCCTCGACAGGGCCTCCTACGAGCAGTACTTC.

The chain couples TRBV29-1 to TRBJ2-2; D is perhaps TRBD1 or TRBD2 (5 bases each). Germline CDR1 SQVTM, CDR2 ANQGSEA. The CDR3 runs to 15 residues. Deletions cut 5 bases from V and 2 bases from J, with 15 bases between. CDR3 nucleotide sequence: TGCAGCGTTTCTACCGGGACCCCCAACACCGGGGAGCTGTTTTTT. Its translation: CSVSTGTPNTGELFF.

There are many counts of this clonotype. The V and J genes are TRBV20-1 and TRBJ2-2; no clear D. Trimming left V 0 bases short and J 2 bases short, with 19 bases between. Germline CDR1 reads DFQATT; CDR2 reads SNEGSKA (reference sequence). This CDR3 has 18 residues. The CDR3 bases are TGCAGTGCTAGAGATGGCAGAAGACGCCTTTTTAACACCGGGGAGCTGTTTTTT. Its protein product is CSARDGRRRLFNTGELFF.

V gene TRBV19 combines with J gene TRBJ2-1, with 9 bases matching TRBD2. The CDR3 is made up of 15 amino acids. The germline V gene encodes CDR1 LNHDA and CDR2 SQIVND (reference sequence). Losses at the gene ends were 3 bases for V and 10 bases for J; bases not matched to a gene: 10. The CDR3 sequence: CASSIRPSGAGEQFF. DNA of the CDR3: TGTGCCAGTAGTATTCGTCCTAGCGGGGCGGGCGAGCAGTTCTTC.

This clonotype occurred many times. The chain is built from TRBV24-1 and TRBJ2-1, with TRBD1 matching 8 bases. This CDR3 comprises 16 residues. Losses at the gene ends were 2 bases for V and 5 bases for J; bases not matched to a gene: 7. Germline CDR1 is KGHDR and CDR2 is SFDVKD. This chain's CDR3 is CATSDWGDRRNNEQFF. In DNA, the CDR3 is TGTGCCACCAGTGATTGGGGGGACAGGCGAAACAATGAGCAGTTCTTC.

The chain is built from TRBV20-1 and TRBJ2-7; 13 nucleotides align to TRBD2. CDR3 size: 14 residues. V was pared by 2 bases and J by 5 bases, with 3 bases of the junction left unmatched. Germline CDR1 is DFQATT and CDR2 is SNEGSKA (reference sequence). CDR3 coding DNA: TGCAGTGCTAGACGAGGGACTAGCGGGAACGAGCAGTACTTC. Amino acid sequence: CSARRGTSGNEQYF.

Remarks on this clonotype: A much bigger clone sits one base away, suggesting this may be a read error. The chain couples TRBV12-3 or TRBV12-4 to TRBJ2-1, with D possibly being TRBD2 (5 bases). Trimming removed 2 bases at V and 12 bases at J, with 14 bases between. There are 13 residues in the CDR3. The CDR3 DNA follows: TGTGCCAGCAGTTTACCTGGGAGAGCGCGGCAGTTCTTC. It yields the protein CASSLPGRARQFF.

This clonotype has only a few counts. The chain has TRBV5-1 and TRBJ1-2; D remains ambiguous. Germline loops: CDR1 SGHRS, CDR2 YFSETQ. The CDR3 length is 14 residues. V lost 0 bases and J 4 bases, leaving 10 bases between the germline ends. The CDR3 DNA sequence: TGCGCCAGCAGCTTGGGTACGGATATCTATGGCTACACCTTC. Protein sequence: CASSLGTDIYGYTF. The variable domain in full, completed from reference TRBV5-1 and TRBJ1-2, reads KAGVTQTPRYLIKTRGQQVTLSCSPISGHRSVSWYQQTPGQGLQFLFEYFSETQRNKGNFPGRFSGRQFSNSRSEMNVSTLELGDSALYLCASSLGTDIYGYTFGSGTRLTVV.

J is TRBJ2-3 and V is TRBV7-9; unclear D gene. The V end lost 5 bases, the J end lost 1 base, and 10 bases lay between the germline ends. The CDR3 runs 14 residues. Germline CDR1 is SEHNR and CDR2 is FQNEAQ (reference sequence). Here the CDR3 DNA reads TGTGCCAGCAGCCACAGTCGTGGCACAGATACGCAGTATTTT. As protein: CASSHSRGTDTQYF. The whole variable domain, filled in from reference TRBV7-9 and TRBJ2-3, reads DTGVSQNPRHKITKRGQNVTFRCDPISEHNRLYWYRQTLGQGPEFLTYFQNEAQLEKSRLLSDRFSAERPKGSFSTLEIQRTEQGDSAMYLCASSHSRGTDTQYFGPGTRLTVL.

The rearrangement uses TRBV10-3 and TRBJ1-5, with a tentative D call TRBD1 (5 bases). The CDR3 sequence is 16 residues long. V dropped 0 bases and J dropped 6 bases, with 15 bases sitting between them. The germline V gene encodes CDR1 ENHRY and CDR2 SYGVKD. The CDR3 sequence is CAISESTGEWGQPQHF. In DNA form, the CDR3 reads TGTGCCATCAGTGAGTCTACGGGGGAATGGGGTCAGCCCCAGCATTTT.

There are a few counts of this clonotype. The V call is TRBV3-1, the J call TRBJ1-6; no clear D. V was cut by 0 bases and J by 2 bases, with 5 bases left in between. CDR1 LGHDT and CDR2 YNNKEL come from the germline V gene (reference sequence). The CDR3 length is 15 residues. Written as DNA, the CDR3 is TGTGCCAGCAGCCAAGATTCCGCCTATAATTCACCCCTCCACTTT. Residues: CASSQDSAYNSPLHF.

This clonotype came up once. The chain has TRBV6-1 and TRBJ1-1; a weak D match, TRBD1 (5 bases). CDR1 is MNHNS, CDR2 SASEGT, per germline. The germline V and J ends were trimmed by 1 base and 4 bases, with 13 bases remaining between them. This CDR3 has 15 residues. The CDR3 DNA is TGTGCCAGCAGTGAAGTAGGTAGCGGGGGCACTGAAGCTTTCTTT. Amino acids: CASSEVGSGGTEAFF.

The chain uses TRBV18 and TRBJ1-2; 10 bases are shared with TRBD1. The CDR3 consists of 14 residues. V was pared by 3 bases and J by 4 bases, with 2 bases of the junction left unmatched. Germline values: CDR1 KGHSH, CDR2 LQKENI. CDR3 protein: CASSPGTGAYGYTF. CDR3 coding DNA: TGTGCCAGCTCACCGGGGACAGGGGCCTATGGCTACACCTTC.

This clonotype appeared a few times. The DNA of the CDR3 is TGTGCCAGCAGTTCACCCCTCCCAGGGGGAGTCGAAGAGACCCAGTACTTC. Residues: CASSSPLPGGVEETQYF. J is TRBJ2-5 and V is TRBV28; the match to TRBD1 covers 7 bases. The length of the CDR3 is 17 residues. Germline values: CDR1 MDHEN, CDR2 SYDVKM. V lost 4 bases and J lost 3; bases outside the gene matches: 14.

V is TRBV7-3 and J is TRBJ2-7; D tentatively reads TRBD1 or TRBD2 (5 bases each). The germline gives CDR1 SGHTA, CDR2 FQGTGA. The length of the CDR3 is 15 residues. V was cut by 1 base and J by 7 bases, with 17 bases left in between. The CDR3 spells CASSLSGTREEEQYF. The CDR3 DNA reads TGTGCCAGCAGCTTAAGTGGGACCCGTGAGGAGGAGCAGTACTTC.

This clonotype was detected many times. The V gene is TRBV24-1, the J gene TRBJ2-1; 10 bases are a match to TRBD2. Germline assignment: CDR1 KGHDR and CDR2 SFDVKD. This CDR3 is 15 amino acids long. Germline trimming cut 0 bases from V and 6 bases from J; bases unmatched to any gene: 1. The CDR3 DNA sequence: TGTGCCACCAGTGATTTGGGGACTAGCGTCAATGAGCAGTTCTTC. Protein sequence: CATSDLGTSVNEQFF.